The 20 T cell receptor beta chains below come from one sample, sequenced in a study of T cells in Graves' hyperthyroidism and ophthalmopathy. TCR beta CDR3 sequences were amplified from RNA transcripts. Primed by the HTBI set, a first-round RT-PCR was run on the TCR CDR3. TCRdb re-called the multiplex PCR reads with MiXCR, one entry per CDR3 protein. This table has more than 600,000 distinct CDR3 sequences, 15% to 20% appearing once. The sequenced sample was blood. Receptors were obtained from a man aged 18 to 35 with Graves' hyperthyroidism.

At least ten counts were recorded for this clonotype. At one end, the junction sequence differs from germline, possibly due to a read error. This chain joins TRBV7-9 and TRBJ2-1; the D is unclear. The CDR3 is made up of 14 amino acids. Germline loops: CDR1 SEHNR, CDR2 FQNEAQ (reference sequence). This chain's CDR3 is CAGSLVDPRNEQFF. Here the CDR3 DNA reads TGTGCCGGCAGCTTAGTTGACCCAAGGAATGAGCAGTTCTTC.

V usage is TRBV20-1 and J usage is TRBJ2-2; possible D gene TRBD1, 6 bases. The germline gives CDR1 DFQATT, CDR2 SNEGSKA (reference sequence). The CDR3 runs to 14 residues. V lost 4 bases and J lost 7, with 16 bases in between. CDR3 residues: CSANHRGIIGELFF. For the CDR3, the DNA is TGCAGTGCTAACCATAGGGGGATCATCGGGGAGCTGTTTTTT.

This clonotype was observed at least ten times. The chain carries TRBV30 and TRBJ1-5, with 8 nucleotides matching TRBD1. Trimming at V came to 3 bases and at J to 8 bases, leaving 6 bases not matched to a gene. CDR3 length: 13 amino acids. CDR1 GTSNPN and CDR2 SVGIG come from the germline V gene (reference sequence). The CDR3 region has the DNA TGTGCCTGGAGCCCTACAGGGGGAGAGCCCCAGCATTTT. It translates to CAWSPTGGEPQHF.

This clonotype was counted ten times or more. The V and J genes are TRBV12-3 or TRBV12-4 and TRBJ2-2; 7 positions match TRBD1. J was trimmed by 0 bases and V by 7 bases; bases with no gene match: 5. The CDR3 is 15 amino acids. CDR3 DNA: TGTGCCAGCAACCCTGGGACAGCGAACACCGGGGAGCTGTTTTTT. Encoded protein: CASNPGTANTGELFF.

The CDR3 DNA is TGTGCCAGCAGCCAAGAGCGAACTATGACCACCGGGGAGCTGTTTTTT. Translated, it gives CASSQERTMTTGELFF. The chain combines TRBV3-1 with TRBJ2-2; D is uncertain. CDR3 length: 16 residues. In germline, CDR1 is LGHDT, CDR2 YNNKEL (reference sequence). V lost 0 bases to trimming and J lost 4 bases, with 12 bases between them.

V and J are TRBV29-1 and TRBJ1-2; no firm D call. Germline-derived CDR1 and CDR2 are SQVTM and ANQGSEA. V lost 2 bases and J 4 bases, leaving 11 bases between the germline ends. CDR3 length: 13 amino acids. CDR3 sequence reads: CSVEKEQTYGYTF. The DNA of the CDR3 is TGCAGCGTTGAAAAGGAACAGACCTATGGCTACACCTTC.

CDR3 protein: CASSLGLAGGPETQYF. For the CDR3, the DNA is TGTGCCAGCAGTTTGGGGCTAGCGGGAGGGCCGGAGACCCAGTACTTC. This chain links TRBV12-3 or TRBV12-4 with TRBJ2-5; 12 bases agree with TRBD2. Germline trimming cut 3 bases from V and 5 bases from J; bases unmatched to any gene: 7. The CDR3 covers 16 residues.

The sample holds many counts of this clonotype. The chain couples TRBV7-3 to TRBJ2-6, with TRBD2 as a possible D gene (5 bases). Germline V gene sequence: CDR1 SGHTA, CDR2 FQGTGA. This CDR3 is 16 amino acids long. V lost 4 bases to trimming and J lost 0 bases, with 10 bases between them. CDR3 bases: TGTGCCAGCAGCTCCGGCGGGCTCTCTGGGGCCAACGTCCTGACTTTC. This encodes CASSSGGLSGANVLTF. Full variable domain (outside the CDR3, taken from reference TRBV7-3 and TRBJ2-6): GAGVSQTPSNKVTEKGKYVELRCDPISGHTALYWYRQSLGQGPEFLIYFQGTGAADDSGLPNDRFFAVRPEGSVSTLKIQRTERGDSAVYLCASSSGGLSGANVLTFGAGSRLTVL.

There are many counts of this clonotype. J is TRBJ2-5 and V is TRBV20-1, with TRBD2 identical over 7 bases. The CDR3 is made up of 14 amino acids. V lost 3 bases, J lost 5 bases, and 9 bases stayed unmatched. CDR1 DFQATT and CDR2 SNEGSKA come from the germline V gene (reference sequence). This chain's CDR3 is CSARTGPGGETQYF. CDR3 sequence (DNA): TGCAGTGCTAGGACGGGCCCGGGGGGTGAGACCCAGTACTTC.

In this sample, this clonotype turned up many times. The rearrangement links TRBV28 to TRBJ2-7; 7 bases are shared with TRBD1. The CDR3 has 13 amino acids. Trimming removed 11 bases from V and 7 bases from J; junction bases left unmatched: 14. Germline V gene data show CDR1 as MDHEN and CDR2 as SYDVKM. CDR3 bases: TGTGCCGGCTCAAGGACAGGTTTCGGGGAGCAGTACTTC. Encoded protein: CAGSRTGFGEQYF.

This clonotype was detected ten times or more. The rearrangement joins TRBV20-1 to TRBJ2-7; TRBD2 matches at 12 bases. Germline trimming cut 6 bases from V and 2 bases from J; bases unmatched to any gene: 5. The CDR3 is made up of 14 amino acids. Germline V CDR1 and CDR2: DFQATT, SNEGSKA (reference sequence). The CDR3 is CSAEGLAGPYEQYF. The DNA of the CDR3 is TGCAGTGCCGAAGGACTAGCGGGGCCCTACGAGCAGTACTTC.

There are a few counts of this clonotype. The chain uses TRBV15 and TRBJ2-3; 8 bases fit TRBD2. V dropped 6 bases and J dropped 2; count of bases not matched to a gene: 10. The CDR3 consists of 16 residues. Germline values: CDR1 LNHNV, CDR2 YYDKDF (reference sequence). The chain's CDR3 is CATSTDTGGLTDTQYF. Written as DNA, the CDR3 is TGTGCCACCAGTACAGATACGGGAGGGCTCACAGATACGCAGTATTTT.

J is TRBJ1-3 and V is TRBV6-2 or TRBV6-3, with D perhaps matching TRBD1 (5 bases). The germline V and J ends were trimmed by 6 bases and 0 bases, with 12 bases remaining between them. The CDR3 totals 15 residues. Germline CDR1 reads MNHEY; CDR2 reads SVGEGT. The CDR3 region has the DNA TGTGCCAGCAGACACGGGGGGAGCTCTGGAAACACCATATATTTT. Encoded protein: CASRHGGSSGNTIYF.

This clonotype has more than one count but fewer than ten. The rearrangement links TRBV4-3 to TRBJ2-1, with TRBD1 identical over 8 bases. Germline CDR1 LGHNA, CDR2 YSLEER. Trimming cost V 4 bases and J 8 bases; bases outside gene matches: 7. CDR3 length: 14 amino acids. The CDR3 is CASSPGTGAHEQFF. The CDR3 region has the DNA TGCGCCAGCAGCCCCGGGACAGGCGCCCATGAGCAGTTCTTC.

This rearrangement joins TRBV2 to TRBJ1-3; D possibly corresponds to TRBD1 (5 bases). Looked up from germline, CDR1 is SNHLY and CDR2 is FYNNEI. V was trimmed by 2 bases and J by 1 base, leaving 12 bases between them. The length of the CDR3 is 16 residues. The CDR3, as DNA: TGTGCCAGCAGTGAATACCAGGGAGCTTCTGGAAACACCATATATTTT. It encodes CASSEYQGASGNTIYF.

This clonotype was observed at least ten times. The rearrangement links TRBV12-3 or TRBV12-4 to TRBJ2-7; 16 nucleotides match TRBD2. The CDR3 runs to 16 residues. V shed 6 bases and J 6 bases; nucleotides not matched to a gene: 8. CDR3 sequence reads: CASSQGLAGGPGEQYF. The CDR3 DNA follows: TGTGCCAGCAGCCAGGGACTAGCGGGAGGGCCCGGCGAGCAGTACTTC.

V gene TRBV28 combines with J gene TRBJ1-2, with TRBD1 matching 8 bases. The CDR3 length is 13 residues. Germline V gives CDR1 MDHEN, CDR2 SYDVKM. The trim removed 3 bases at V and 6 bases at J, leaving 3 bases unmatched. CDR3 protein: CASSFGRGHGYTF. The CDR3 DNA sequence: TGTGCCAGCAGTTTCGGCAGGGGGCATGGCTACACCTTC.

The chain joins TRBV24-1 to TRBJ2-1; D not resolved. Germline V CDR1 and CDR2: KGHDR, SFDVKD. V was shortened by 3 bases and J by 7 bases, with 15 bases between the two germline ends. This CDR3 region has 15 residues. The CDR3 sequence: CATSDLSTLQNEQFF. DNA for the CDR3: TGTGCCACCAGTGATCTGAGCACTCTACAGAATGAGCAGTTCTTC.

The chain combines TRBV3-1 with TRBJ2-1; D is unresolved. Germline V CDR1 and CDR2: LGHDT, YNNKEL (reference sequence). There are 13 residues in the CDR3. Trimming removed 4 bases from V and 8 bases from J, with 12 bases in between. The chain's CDR3 is CASSLLEMDEQFF. CDR3 bases: TGTGCCAGCAGCCTCCTCGAGATGGATGAGCAGTTCTTC.

The CDR3 DNA sequence: TGTGCTAGTGGTGTCGGACAGGACACCGGGGAGCTGTTTTTT. Protein sequence: CASGVGQDTGELFF. The gene calls are TRBV12-5 and TRBJ2-2, with 7 bases aligning to TRBD1. Germline V gene lookup returns CDR1 LGHNT and CDR2 FRNRAP. The CDR3 length is 14 residues. With V trimmed by 5 bases and J by 3 bases, 3 bases remained unmatched.